The sample holds a few counts of the clone carrying this T cell receptor beta chain. Its antigen is unknown. TCRdb reprocessed the reads with MiXCR, giving one entry per CDR3 protein. This sample yields some 920,000 distinct CDR3 sequences, of which around 30% are seen a single time; around 15% belongs to the top ten. The data are from a study of T cell repertoires in cytomegalovirus infection. Overall study context: Selected CMV epitopes included recently identified HLA-C-restricted ones as well as well-studied HLA-B-restricted ones.

V shed 4 bases, J shed 0 bases, and the junction held 12 bases outside the gene matches. The germline V gene encodes CDR1 LGHDT and CDR2 YNNKEL (reference sequence). This CDR3 spans 19 amino acids. This TCR came from a human donor in good health (CMV status not recorded). Some clones in this sample may be carry-over from other donors' samples. V usage is TRBV3-1 and J usage is TRBJ2-2; 9 bases are a match to TRBD2. This material consisted of cultured CD8+ T cells from PBMCs, taken from culture after CMV antigen stimulation. The CDR3 coding sequence is TGTGCCAGCAGCCCCGGCGGAGGTGTAGCGGGGGCGAACACCGGGGAGCTGTTTTTT. This sequence encodes CASSPGGGVAGANTGELFF.